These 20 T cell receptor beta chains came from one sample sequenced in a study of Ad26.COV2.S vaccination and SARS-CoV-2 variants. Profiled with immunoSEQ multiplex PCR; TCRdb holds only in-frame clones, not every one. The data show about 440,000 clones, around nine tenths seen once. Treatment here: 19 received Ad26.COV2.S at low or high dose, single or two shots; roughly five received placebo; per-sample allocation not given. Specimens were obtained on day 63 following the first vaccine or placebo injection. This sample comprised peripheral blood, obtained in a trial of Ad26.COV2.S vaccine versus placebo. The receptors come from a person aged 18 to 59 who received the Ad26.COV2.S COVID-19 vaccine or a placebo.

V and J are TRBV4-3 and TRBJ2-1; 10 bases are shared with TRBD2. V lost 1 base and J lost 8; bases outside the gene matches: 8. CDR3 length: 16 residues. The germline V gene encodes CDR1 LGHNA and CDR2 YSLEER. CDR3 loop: CASSQAASGSYHEQFF. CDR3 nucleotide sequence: TGCGCCAGCAGCCAAGCGGCTAGCGGGAGTTACCATGAGCAGTTCTTC.

The CDR3 bases are TGTGCCAGCAGCGTAGGGGTTGAAGGTTTCAACGAGCAGTACTTC. As protein: CASSVGVEGFNEQYF. This rearrangement joins TRBV9 to TRBJ2-7, with D hard to call. In germline, CDR1 is SGDLS, CDR2 YYNGEE. Trimming took 0 bases from V and 5 from J, leaving 15 bases between them. This CDR3 has 15 residues.

This CDR3 is CASRVVGSTEAFF. For the CDR3, the DNA is TGTGCCAGCCGGGTCGTGGGGTCCACTGAAGCTTTCTTT. The chain uses TRBV18 and TRBJ1-1; no clear D gene. V was shortened by 8 bases and J by 4 bases, with 14 bases between the two germline ends. The CDR3 has 13 residues. From germline, CDR1 is KGHSH and CDR2 LQKENI.

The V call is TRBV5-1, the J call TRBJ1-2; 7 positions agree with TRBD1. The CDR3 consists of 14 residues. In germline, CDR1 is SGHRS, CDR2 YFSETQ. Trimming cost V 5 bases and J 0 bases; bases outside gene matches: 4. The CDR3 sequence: CASRGQISNYGYTF. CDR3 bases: TGCGCCAGCAGGGGACAGATTTCTAACTATGGCTACACCTTC.

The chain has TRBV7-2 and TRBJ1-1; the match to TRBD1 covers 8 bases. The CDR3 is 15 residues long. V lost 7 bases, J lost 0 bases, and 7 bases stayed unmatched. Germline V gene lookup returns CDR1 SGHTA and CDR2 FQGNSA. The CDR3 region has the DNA TGTGCCAGCAACCTAGACAGGGGACTGAACACTGAAGCTTTCTTT. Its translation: CASNLDRGLNTEAFF.

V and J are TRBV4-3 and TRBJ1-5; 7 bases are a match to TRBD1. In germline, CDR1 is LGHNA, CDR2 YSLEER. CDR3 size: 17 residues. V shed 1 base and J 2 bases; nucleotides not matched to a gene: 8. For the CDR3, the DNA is TGCGCCAGCAGCCAAGCAAACAGGGGCCACGGCAATCAGCCCCAGCATTTT. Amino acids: CASSQANRGHGNQPQHF.

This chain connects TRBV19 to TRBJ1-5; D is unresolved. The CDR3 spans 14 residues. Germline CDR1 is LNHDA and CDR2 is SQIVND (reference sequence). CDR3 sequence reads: CASGPLGTNQPQHF. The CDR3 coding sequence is TGTGCGTCGGGCCCCCTGGGCACCAATCAGCCCCAGCATTTT.

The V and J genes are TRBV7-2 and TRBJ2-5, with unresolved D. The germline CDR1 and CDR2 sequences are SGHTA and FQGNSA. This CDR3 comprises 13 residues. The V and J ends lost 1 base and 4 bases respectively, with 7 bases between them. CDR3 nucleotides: TGTGCCAGCAGCTTAGTGGATCCAGAGACCCAGTACTTC. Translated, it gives CASSLVDPETQYF.

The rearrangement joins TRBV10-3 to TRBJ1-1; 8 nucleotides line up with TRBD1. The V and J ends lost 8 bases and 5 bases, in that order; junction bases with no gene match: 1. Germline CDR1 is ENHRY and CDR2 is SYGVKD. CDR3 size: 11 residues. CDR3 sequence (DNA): TGTGCCATCGGACAGGGTACTGAAGCTTTCTTT. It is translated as CAIGQGTEAFF.

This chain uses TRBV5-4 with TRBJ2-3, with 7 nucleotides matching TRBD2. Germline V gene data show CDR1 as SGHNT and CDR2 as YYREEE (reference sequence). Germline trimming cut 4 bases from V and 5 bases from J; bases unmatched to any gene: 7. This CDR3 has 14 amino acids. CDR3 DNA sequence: TGTGCCAGCAGCACCTCTGGGGGGGGAGATACGCAGTATTTT. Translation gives CASSTSGGGDTQYF.

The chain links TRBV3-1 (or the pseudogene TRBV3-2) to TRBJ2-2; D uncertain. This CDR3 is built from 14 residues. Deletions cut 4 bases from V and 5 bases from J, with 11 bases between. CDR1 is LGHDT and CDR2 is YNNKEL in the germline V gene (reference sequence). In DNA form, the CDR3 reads TGTGCCAGCAGCCCCCGGGCCTTAACCGGGGAGCTGTTTTTT. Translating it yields CASSPRALTGELFF.

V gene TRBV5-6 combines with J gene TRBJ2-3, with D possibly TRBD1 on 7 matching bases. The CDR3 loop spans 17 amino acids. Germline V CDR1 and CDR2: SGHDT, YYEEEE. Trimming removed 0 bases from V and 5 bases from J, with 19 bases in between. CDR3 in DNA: TGTGCCAGCAGCTTGGGCCGGGCCAGGGGGGCCCGAGATACGCAGTATTTT. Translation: CASSLGRARGARDTQYF.

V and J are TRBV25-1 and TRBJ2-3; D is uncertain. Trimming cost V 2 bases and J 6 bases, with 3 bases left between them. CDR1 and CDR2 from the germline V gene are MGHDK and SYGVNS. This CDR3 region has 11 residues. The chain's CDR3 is CASSERDTQYF. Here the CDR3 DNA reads TGTGCCAGCAGTGAAAGGGATACGCAGTATTTT.

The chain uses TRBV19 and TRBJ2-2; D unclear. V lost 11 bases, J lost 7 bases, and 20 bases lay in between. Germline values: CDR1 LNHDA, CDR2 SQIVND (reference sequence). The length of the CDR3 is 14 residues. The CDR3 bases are TGTGCCTCTACTCCGCTATTAAACGGCGGGGAGCTGTTTTTT. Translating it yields CASTPLLNGGELFF. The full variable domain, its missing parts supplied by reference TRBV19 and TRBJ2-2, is DGGITQSPKYLFRKEGQNVTLSCEQNLNHDAMYWYRQDPGQGLRLIYYSQIVNDFQKGDIAEGYSVSREKKESFPLTVTSAQKNPTAFYLCASTPLLNGGELFFGEGSRLTVL.

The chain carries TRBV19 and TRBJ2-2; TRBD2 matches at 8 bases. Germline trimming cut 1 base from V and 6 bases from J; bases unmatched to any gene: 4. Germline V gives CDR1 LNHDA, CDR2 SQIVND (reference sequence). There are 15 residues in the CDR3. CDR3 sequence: CASSIAGGLAGELFF. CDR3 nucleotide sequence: TGTGCCAGTAGTATAGCGGGAGGGCTAGCCGGGGAGCTGTTTTTT.

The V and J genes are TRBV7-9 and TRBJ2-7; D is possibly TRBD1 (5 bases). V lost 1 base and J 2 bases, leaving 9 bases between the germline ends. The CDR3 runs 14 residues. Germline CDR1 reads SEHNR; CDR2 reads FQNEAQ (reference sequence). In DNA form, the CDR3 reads TGTGCCAGCAGCTTAGGGGGCCAACCCTACGAGCAGTACTTC. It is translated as CASSLGGQPYEQYF.

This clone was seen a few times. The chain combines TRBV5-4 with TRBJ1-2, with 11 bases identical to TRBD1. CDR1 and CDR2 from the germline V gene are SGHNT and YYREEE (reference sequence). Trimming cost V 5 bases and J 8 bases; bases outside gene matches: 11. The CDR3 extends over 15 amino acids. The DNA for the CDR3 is TGTGCCAGCAGTAGGGACAGGGGGAAGTCGGCGGGCTACACCTTC. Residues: CASSRDRGKSAGYTF.

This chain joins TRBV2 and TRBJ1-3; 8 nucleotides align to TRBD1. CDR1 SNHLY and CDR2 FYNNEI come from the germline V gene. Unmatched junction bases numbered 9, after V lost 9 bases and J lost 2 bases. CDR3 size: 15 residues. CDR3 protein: CARDYRGTTGNTIYF. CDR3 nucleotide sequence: TGTGCCAGAGACTACAGGGGGACGACTGGAAACACCATATATTTT. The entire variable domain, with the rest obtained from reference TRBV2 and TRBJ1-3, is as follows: EPEVTQTPSHQVTQMGQEVILRCVPISNHLYFYWYRQILGQKVEFLVSFYNNEISEKSEIFDDQFSVERPDGSNFTLKIRSTKLEDSAMYFCARDYRGTTGNTIYFGEGSWLTVV.

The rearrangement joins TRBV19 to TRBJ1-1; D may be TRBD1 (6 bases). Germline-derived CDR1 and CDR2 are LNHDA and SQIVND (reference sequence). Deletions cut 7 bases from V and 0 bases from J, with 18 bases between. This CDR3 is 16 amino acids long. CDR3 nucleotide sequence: TGTGCCAGTATTGGGCCCAGGGGTCCCATGAACACTGAAGCTTTCTTT. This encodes CASIGPRGPMNTEAFF.

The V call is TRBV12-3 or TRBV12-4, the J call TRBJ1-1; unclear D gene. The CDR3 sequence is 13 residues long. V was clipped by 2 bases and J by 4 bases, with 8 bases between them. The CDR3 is CASSLRMFTEAFF. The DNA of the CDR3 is TGTGCCAGCAGTTTAAGGATGTTCACTGAAGCTTTCTTT.